One T cell receptor beta chain is described in this entry. Its cognate antigen has yet to be identified. Base qualities are not recorded, but no much larger clone differs from it by a single base. The germline V gene encodes CDR1 SEHNR and CDR2 FQNEAQ (reference sequence). Germline trimming amounts to 5 bases on V and 0 bases on J, with 15 as the count of junction bases outside the gene matches. The CDR3 measures 19 amino acids from cysteine to phenylalanine. The CDR3 DNA has 57 bases and is translated from base 1. The sample is drawn from a study of blood T cell repertoires in COVID-19 (dated by TCRdb to 2020 to 2022). Background for the entire study: Samples covering the acute and convalescent phases of COVID-19 were provided by collaborators in the United States, Italy and Spain. A de-identified subject ID, COVID-19 status, age in years and sex were almost always included in the sample metadata. The repertoires were made available in a free public database intended to serve as a resource for research on the immune response to SARS-CoV-2. The samples were drawn from the first 160 participants of the ongoing ImmuneRACE study and from 1,254 subjects provided by 6 global collaborators. The material from the prospective study consisted of cDNA or gDNA derived from T cells, B-cell-depleted T cells, or PBMCs. HLA class I and class II types, where available, came from metadata supplied by the sample provider rather than from assay-based typing. The dataset comprised deeply sampled blood TCRbeta repertoires from subjects exposed to, actively infected with, or recovered from COVID-19. Points the paper makes about the study in general: The quantity of clinical and demographic metadata differed by source and by participant and was supplied without curation.

TCRbeta CDR3 regions were amplified from genomic DNA by means of the immunoSEQ Assay, a bias-controlled multiplex PCR. Processing in the source paper ran as follows. Nucleated cell counts per sample were estimated from amplification of reference gene primers within the assay. Sequence reads were collapsed and filtered to measure the absolute abundance of every unique TCRbeta CDR3 rearrangement. Productive Simpson clonality was computed per sample as the square root of Simpson's diversity index over productive rearrangements. In TCRdb, the immuneACCESS table is reduced to in-frame sequences with V and J assigned. These tables do not hold every clone; where another copy was compared, an unresolved V gene accounts for under half, and the others remain unexplained. D and trimming were read from the DNA, whereas the V and J calls and clone size are those reported in that table. In this sample the table shows approximately 250,000 clones, 88% of which occur a single time. The top ten hold around 2.5% of the sample.

Enrolling through a virtual design, the prospective study's participants ranged in age from roughly 18 to 95 years and lived across about two dozen United States geographic areas. Cohort assignment in the prospective study relied on participant-reported clinical history from a screening survey and a study questionnaire. In the prospective study, mobile phlebotomists collected whole blood, serum and a nasopharyngeal or oropharyngeal swab from each participant. Prospective study participants could optionally give additional blood draws and questionnaires over an approximately 2-month period. Before DNA extraction, blood samples from the prospective study were shipped at room temperature or frozen.

The TCR sequence derives from a woman in her 40s with acute COVID-19. Sequencing input: PBMCs or T cells enriched from blood (not recorded which). The rearranged segments are TRBV7-9 and TRBJ1-4, with TRBD1 identical over 7 junction bases. The nucleotides read TGTGCCAGCAGCCCTATGGCAGGGGGTATACCTCCAACTAATGAAAAACTGTTTTTT. Translated, this is CASSPMAGGIPPTNEKLFF.